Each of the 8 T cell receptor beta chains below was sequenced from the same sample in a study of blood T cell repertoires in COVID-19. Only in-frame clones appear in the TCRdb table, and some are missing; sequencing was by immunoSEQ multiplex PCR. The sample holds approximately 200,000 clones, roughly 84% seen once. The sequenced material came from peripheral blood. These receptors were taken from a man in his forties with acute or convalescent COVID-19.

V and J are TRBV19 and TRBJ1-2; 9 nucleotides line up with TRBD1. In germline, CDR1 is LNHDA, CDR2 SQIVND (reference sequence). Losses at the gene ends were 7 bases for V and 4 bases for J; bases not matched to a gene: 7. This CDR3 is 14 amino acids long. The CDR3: CASTPQGAAYGYTF. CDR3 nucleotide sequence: TGTGCCAGTACTCCACAGGGGGCGGCCTATGGCTACACCTTC.

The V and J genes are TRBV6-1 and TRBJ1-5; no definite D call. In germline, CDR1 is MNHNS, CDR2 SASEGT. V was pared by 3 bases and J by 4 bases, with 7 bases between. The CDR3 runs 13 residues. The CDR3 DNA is TGTGCCAGCAGTGAGAGCCGGAATCAGCCCCAGCATTTT. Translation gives CASSESRNQPQHF.

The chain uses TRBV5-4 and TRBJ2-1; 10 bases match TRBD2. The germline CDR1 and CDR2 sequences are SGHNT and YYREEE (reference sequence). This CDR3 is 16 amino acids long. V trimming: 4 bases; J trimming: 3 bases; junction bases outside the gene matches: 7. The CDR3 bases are TGTGCCAGCAGCACAAGCGGGGGGGGAGACTACAATGAGCAGTTCTTC. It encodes CASSTSGGGDYNEQFF.

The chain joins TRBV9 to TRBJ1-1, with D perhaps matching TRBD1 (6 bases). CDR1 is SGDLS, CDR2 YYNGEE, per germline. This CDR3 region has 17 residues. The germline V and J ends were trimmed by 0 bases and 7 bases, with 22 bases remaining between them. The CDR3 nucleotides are TGTGCCAGCAGCGTAGACTCCCTTAGGGGGGGGAATGGTGAAGCTTTCTTT. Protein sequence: CASSVDSLRGGNGEAFF.

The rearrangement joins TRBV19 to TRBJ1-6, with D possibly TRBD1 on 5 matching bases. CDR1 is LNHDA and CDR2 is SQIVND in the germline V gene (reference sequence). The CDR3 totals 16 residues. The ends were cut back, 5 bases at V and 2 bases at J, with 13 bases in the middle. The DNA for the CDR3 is TGTGCCAGTAGTCCTAGGGGATTGGCCTATAATTCACCCCTCCACTTT. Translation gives CASSPRGLAYNSPLHF.

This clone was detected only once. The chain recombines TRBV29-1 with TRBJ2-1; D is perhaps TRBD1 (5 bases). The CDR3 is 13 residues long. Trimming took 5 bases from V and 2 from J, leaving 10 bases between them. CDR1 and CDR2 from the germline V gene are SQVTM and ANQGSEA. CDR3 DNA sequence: TGCAGCGTTCGGCAGGGTCCCTACAATGAGCAGTTCTTC. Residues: CSVRQGPYNEQFF.

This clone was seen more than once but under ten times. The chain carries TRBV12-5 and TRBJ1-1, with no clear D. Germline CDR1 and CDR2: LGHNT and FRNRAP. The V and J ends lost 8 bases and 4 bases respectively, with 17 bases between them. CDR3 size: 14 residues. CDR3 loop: CASSPSTPLTEAFF. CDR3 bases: TGTGCTAGTAGCCCATCAACCCCTCTCACTGAAGCTTTCTTT.

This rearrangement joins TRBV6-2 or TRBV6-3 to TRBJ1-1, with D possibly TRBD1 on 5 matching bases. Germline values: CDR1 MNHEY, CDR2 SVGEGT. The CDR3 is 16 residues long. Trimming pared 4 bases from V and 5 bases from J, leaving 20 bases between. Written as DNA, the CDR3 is TGTGCCAGCAGTTCCCCCCGGACGCGGGGCGATACTGAAGCTTTCTTT. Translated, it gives CASSSPRTRGDTEAFF.